These 2 T cell receptor beta chains came from one sample sequenced in a study of beta chain features in type 1 diabetes. Study-level results: In every one of the four CD4+ subsets, TCRB CDR3s were moderately but significantly shorter in Type 1 diabetes patients.

The entirety of the isolated RNA underwent reverse transcription, so expressed TCRB transcripts were sequenced. Only in-frame clones appear in the TCRdb table, and some are missing; sequencing was by immunoSEQ multiplex PCR. Here the sample spans more than 550,000 clones, more than 12% being singletons. Which antigens these TCRs recognize remains unknown. Sequencing was done on a sample of naive CD4+ T cells from blood. Receptors were obtained from a man between 18 and 29 years old with type 1 diabetes.

The genes are TRBV29-1 and TRBJ1-1, with D possibly TRBD1 on 6 matching bases. Trimming removed 2 bases from V and 5 bases from J, with 12 bases in between. Germline lookup yields CDR1 SQVTM and CDR2 ANQGSEA. This CDR3 spans 13 amino acids. CDR3 nucleotides: TGCAGCGTTGAAACCAGGGGTAGGACTGAAGCTTTCTTT. It codes for CSVETRGRTEAFF. Together with reference TRBV29-1 and TRBJ1-1, the CDR3 gives the full variable domain: SAVISQKPSRDICQRGTSLTIQCQVDSQVTMMFWYRQQPGQSLTLIATANQGSEATYESGFVIDKFPISRPNLTFSTLTVSNMSPEDSSIYLCSVETRGRTEAFFGQGTRLTVV.

The chain uses TRBV28 and TRBJ2-5; D remains unclear. The germline V gene has CDR1 MDHEN and CDR2 SYDVKM. V dropped 6 bases and J dropped 6 bases, with 11 bases sitting between them. The CDR3 extends over 12 amino acids. The CDR3 spells CASSLGQKTQYF. Here the CDR3 DNA reads TGTGCCAGCAGCCTCGGGCAGAAGACCCAGTACTTC.